This T cell receptor beta chain was found in a study of blood T cells in healthy people across ages. The CDR3 loop spans 17 amino acids. Germline V gene lookup returns CDR1 DFQATT and CDR2 SNEGSKA (reference sequence). V was cut by 0 bases and J by 7 bases, with 22 bases left in between. Next came a second PCR, run for roughly 6 to 11 cycles, which used a sample-barcoded 5' primer along with a J-beta primer mix. TCRdb re-called the 5' RACE reads through MiXCR, storing one row per CDR3 protein. This table has around 900,000 distinct CDR3 sequences, 25% to 35% appearing once. This clonotype came up many times.

The rearrangement joins TRBV20-1 to TRBJ2-4, with a tentative D call TRBD2 (6 bases). Sequenced: blood. The sequence was collected from a woman of 80 years or more in good health. The chain's CDR3 is CSARDFGLSLAGNIQYF. CDR3 nucleotides: TGCAGTGCTAGAGATTTCGGATTGAGTCTGGCGGGGAACATTCAGTACTTC.